The 5 T cell receptor beta chains given below trace back to one sample, sequenced in a study of T-cell memory formation after mild COVID-19 (dated by TCRdb to about 2021). Libraries were constructed by 5' RACE. Sequenced using an Illumina NovaSeq 6000. TCRdb ran its own pipeline on the public reads, namely fastp trimming at Q25 and MiXCR clone calling, and kept in-frame beta chains. For every CDR3 protein sequence, its rows merge into one entry that carries the most common genes and DNA. The sample table holds approximately 150,000 distinct CDR3 sequences, of which approximately 21% were seen once. The leading ten clones occupy around 2.4% of the sample. Material: PBMCs or a T cell subset sorted from them (not recorded which). The receptors come from an adult woman who had mild COVID-19 (a few samples of this study predate the infection). The sample titles of this study are shuffled in the database, so cell type and time point are left out; the donor was told from shared clones.

This clonotype was recorded a few times. The chain uses TRBV5-1 and TRBJ2-7, with 15 bases that match TRBD2. Germline V lookup: CDR1 SGHRS, CDR2 YFSETQ. J was trimmed by 7 bases and V by 3 bases; bases with no gene match: 14. This CDR3 has 18 residues. This CDR3 reads CASSSGGLAGGSYDEQYF. The DNA of the CDR3 is TGCGCCAGCAGCTCGGGAGGACTAGCGGGAGGGTCATACGATGAGCAGTACTTC.

This clonotype was detected a few times. This sequence joins TRBV5-4 and TRBJ2-5, with 13 positions matching TRBD2. The CDR3 extends over 14 amino acids. The V gene's germline CDR1 is SGHNT and CDR2 YYREEE (reference sequence). The ends lost 9 bases at V and 2 bases at J; junction bases unmatched: 4. In DNA form, the CDR3 reads TGTGCCACAGGGACTAGCGGGGCACAAGAGACCCAGTACTTC. It translates to CATGTSGAQETQYF.

This clonotype was counted only a few times. The chain has TRBV6-1 and TRBJ2-3; D may match TRBD1 or TRBD2 (5 bases each). The V end lost 1 base, the J end lost 4 bases, and 21 bases lay between the germline ends. This CDR3 region has 18 residues. Germline V gives CDR1 MNHNS, CDR2 SASEGT. The CDR3 DNA follows: TGTGCCAGCAGTGAAGGTTGGGACGGTTATACGGGACCAGATACGCAGTATTTT. Translated, it gives CASSEGWDGYTGPDTQYF.

This clonotype was counted many times. The rearrangement uses TRBV6-5 and TRBJ2-2; D gene uncertain. The germline V gene has CDR1 MNHEY and CDR2 SVGAGI. Trimming removed 0 bases from V and 3 bases from J, with 8 bases in between. This CDR3 region has 15 residues. The CDR3 DNA follows: TGTGCCAGCAGTTACTCCCCGACTGACACCGGGGAGCTGTTTTTT. Translated, it gives CASSYSPTDTGELFF.

Here the CDR3 DNA reads TGTGCCAGCAGCAATGACAGGGCTTACAATGAGCAGTTCTTC. Its translation is CASSNDRAYNEQFF. The J gene is TRBJ2-1, the V gene TRBV11-2, with TRBD1 identical over 7 bases. CDR1 is SGHAT and CDR2 is FQNNGV in the germline V gene. CDR3 length equals 14 residues. V dropped 5 bases and J dropped 4; count of bases not matched to a gene: 5. The variable domain in full, completed from reference TRBV11-2 and TRBJ2-1, reads EAGVAQSPRYKIIEKRQSVAFWCNPISGHATLYWYQQILGQGPKLLIQFQNNGVVDDSQLPKDRFSAERLKGVDSTLKIQPAKLEDSAVYLCASSNDRAYNEQFFGPGTRLTVL.